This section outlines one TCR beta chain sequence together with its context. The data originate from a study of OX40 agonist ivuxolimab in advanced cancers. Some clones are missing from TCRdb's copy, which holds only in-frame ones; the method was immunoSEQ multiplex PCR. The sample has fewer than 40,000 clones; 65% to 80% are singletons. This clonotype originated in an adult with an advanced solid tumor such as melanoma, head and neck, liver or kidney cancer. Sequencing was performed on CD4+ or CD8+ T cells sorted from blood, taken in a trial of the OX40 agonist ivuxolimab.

CDR3 sequence (DNA): TGTGCCAGCAGCCTATATGGGGGGGGGACCTACGAGCAGTACTTC. Translation gives CASSLYGGGTYEQYF. The chain couples TRBV6-6 to TRBJ2-7; 7 bases match TRBD2. V shed 6 bases, J shed 2 bases, and the junction held 10 bases outside the gene matches. The CDR3 is 15 amino acids. CDR1 and CDR2 from the germline V gene are MNHNY and SVGAGI (reference sequence).